The rows below give T cell receptor beta chains drawn from one sample of a study of cytomegalovirus exposure and HLA in healthy donors. Libraries were prepared by immunoSEQ multiplex PCR; TCRdb keeps only in-frame clonotypes and omits some of them. The sample consists of some 110,000 clones, about 82% of them appearing once. Sequencing used PBMCs. The receptors stem from a man between 18 and 35 years old in good health and CMV-seronegative. Each CDR3 is given with its conserved first and last residue. D genes are given only for firm matches. Size is stated for part of the rows, as once, few or many counts, or as a class when the clone is expanded.

length | D | J | V | size | CDR3 | DNA
12 | . | TRBJ2-1 | TRBV27 | . | CASSLLGNEQFF | TGTGCCAGCAGTCTACTCGGCAATGAGCAGTTCTTC
13 | . | TRBJ1-2 | TRBV19 | . | CASSIQGSVGYTF | TGTGCCAGTAGTATTCAGGGGTCGGTCGGCTACACCTTC
14 | . | TRBJ1-4 | TRBV30 | . | CAWRSGGTNEKLFF | TGTGCCTGGAGGTCCGGGGGGACTAATGAAAAACTGTTTTTT
11 | . | TRBJ2-2 | TRBV11-2 | few | CASSRAGELFF | TGTGCCAGCAGCCGGGCCGGGGAGCTGTTTTTT
12 | . | TRBJ1-1 | TRBV2 | . | CASREDGTEAFF | TGTGCCAGCAGGGAGGACGGCACTGAAGCTTTCTTT
14 | TRBD1 | TRBJ1-5 | TRBV5-6 | . | CASSRDRVGQPQHF | TGTGCCAGCAGCCGAGACAGGGTGGGACAGCCCCAGCATTTT
15 | TRBD1 | TRBJ2-3 | TRBV7-8 | . | CASSSDRGSTDTQYF | TGTGCCAGCAGCTCAGACAGGGGGAGCACAGATACGCAGTATTTT
15 | TRBD1 | TRBJ1-4 | TRBV18 | few | CASSPEIDRGEKLFF | TGTGCCAGCTCCCCGGAGATTGACAGGGGTGAAAAACTGTTTTTT
13 | TRBD1 | TRBJ1-5 | TRBV30 | . | CAWEQGLDQPQHF | TGTGCCTGGGAACAGGGGTTGGATCAGCCCCAGCATTTT
15 | TRBD2 | TRBJ2-7 | TRBV5-1 | . | CASSLRPSGSYEQYF | TGCGCCAGCAGCCTACGCCCTAGCGGATCTTACGAGCAGTACTTC
14 | TRBD2 | TRBJ2-3 | TRBV6-6 | . | CASSPPGRADTQYF | TGTGCCAGCAGTCCCCCCGGGAGGGCGGATACGCAGTATTTT
17 | TRBD1 | TRBJ1-2 | TRBV13 | . | CASSSEGKTGANYGYTF | TGTGCCAGCAGCTCAGAAGGAAAGACAGGGGCTAACTATGGCTACACCTTC
14 | . | TRBJ2-7 | TRBV14 | . | CASSHATRAYEQYF | TGTGCCAGCAGCCATGCTACACGGGCCTACGAGCAGTACTTC
15 | . | TRBJ2-4 | TRBV6-5 | . | CASSTTQGTKNIQYF | TGTGCCAGCAGTACAACTCAGGGGACCAAAAACATTCAGTACTTC
14 | . | TRBJ1-3 | TRBV28 | few | CASSPTPGRATIYF | TGTGCCAGCAGCCCCACACCCGGCAGGGCCACCATATATTTT
14 | . | TRBJ2-5 | TRBV5-1 | once | CASSLRGLQETQYF | TGCGCCAGCAGCTTGAGGGGTCTACAAGAGACCCAGTACTTC
14 | . | TRBJ1-2 | TRBV6-6 | once | CASRYDRTNYGYTF | TGTGCCAGCAGATATGACAGAACTAACTATGGCTACACCTTC
14 | TRBD1 | TRBJ2-7 | TRBV18 | . | CASSGQGNSYEQYF | TGTGCCAGCTCCGGACAGGGGAATTCCTACGAGCAGTACTTC
13 | . | TRBJ2-7 | TRBV18 | . | CASSPLRGDEQYF | TGTGCCAGCTCACCCCTACGCGGGGATGAGCAGTACTTC
14 | . | TRBJ1-3 | TRBV6-5 | . | CASSYSGSGNTIYF | TGTGCCAGCAGTTACTCAGGGAGTGGAAACACCATATATTTT
14 | . | TRBJ1-2 | TRBV7-2 | few | CASRPPGWGDGYTF | TGTGCCAGCAGACCGCCAGGGTGGGGCGACGGCTACACCTTC
14 | . | TRBJ1-2 | TRBV6-1 | . | CASSRNTGHYGYTF | TGTGCCAGCAGTAGGAATACAGGGCACTATGGCTACACCTTC
13 | . | TRBJ1-2 | TRBV5-1 | . | CASSLVGGSGYTF | TGCGCCAGCAGCTTGGTCGGAGGGAGCGGCTACACCTTC
15 | . | TRBJ1-4 | TRBV7-2 | . | CASSINRATNEKLFF | TGTGCCAGCAGCATAAACAGGGCAACTAATGAAAAACTGTTTTTT
14 | . | TRBJ2-1 | TRBV12-2 | . | CASRLADTYNEQFF | TGTGCAAGTCGCTTAGCGGACACATACAATGAGCAGTTCTTC
13 | . | TRBJ2-7 | TRBV6-4 | . | CASTRQDPYEQYF | TGTGCCAGCACAAGACAGGACCCCTACGAGCAGTACTTC
14 | . | TRBJ2-5 | TRBV19 | . | CASSISSGGETQYF | TGTGCCAGTAGTATTTCATCGGGGGGCGAGACCCAGTACTTC
16 | TRBD1 | TRBJ2-2 | TRBV18 | few | CASSPTGGGTAGELFF | TGTGCCAGCTCACCGACAGGGGGAGGCACAGCCGGGGAGCTGTTTTTT
18 | TRBD2 | TRBJ2-1 | TRBV27 | . | CASSLLIRTSGAHNEQFF | TGTGCCAGCAGTTTACTTATCCGGACTAGCGGAGCCCACAATGAGCAGTTCTTC
16 | . | TRBJ1-2 | TRBV27 | many | CASSSLSPSANYGYTF | TGTGCCAGCAGTTCCCTAAGCCCATCCGCTAACTATGGCTACACCTTC
14 | . | TRBJ2-7 | TRBV13 | . | CASSLMWQSYEQYF | TGTGCCAGCAGCTTGATGTGGCAGTCCTACGAGCAGTACTTC
15 | . | TRBJ1-2 | TRBV19 | . | CASRKAGGSNYGYTF | TGTGCCAGTAGGAAGGCCGGTGGGAGCAACTATGGCTACACCTTC
15 | . | TRBJ1-4 | TRBV30 | . | CAWSARHIPGGKLFF | TGTGCCTGGAGTGCGAGACACATCCCCGGGGGAAAACTGTTTTTT
16 | TRBD2 | TRBJ2-7 | TRBV5-4 | . | CASSLNGGLAGYEQYF | TGTGCCAGCAGCTTGAATGGGGGACTAGCGGGCTACGAGCAGTACTTC
14 | . | TRBJ2-3 | TRBV30 | . | CAWTSGSSTDTQYF | TGTGCCTGGACGTCGGGGTCTAGCACAGATACGCAGTATTTT
13 | TRBD2 | TRBJ2-3 | TRBV29-1 | . | CSVWAGVTDTQYF | TGCAGCGTGTGGGCGGGGGTCACAGATACGCAGTATTTT
15 | TRBD1 | TRBJ1-5 | TRBV7-9 | . | CASSRDRVGNQPQHF | TGTGCCAGCAGCCGTGACAGGGTAGGCAATCAGCCCCAGCATTTT
16 | TRBD2 | TRBJ2-7 | TRBV2 | . | CASSPPIAGVLYEQYF | TGTGCCAGCAGCCCCCCGATAGCGGGAGTCCTCTACGAGCAGTACTTC
15 | TRBD1 | TRBJ2-3 | TRBV2 | . | CASTPGTAHTDTQYF | TGTGCCAGCACTCCCGGGACAGCTCACACGGATACGCAGTATTTT
20 | . | TRBJ2-2 | TRBV12-2 | . | CASRLDLPAGTGWSTGELFF | TGTGCAAGTCGCTTAGATCTCCCAGCGGGAACTGGTTGGAGCACCGGGGAGCTGTTTTTT
14 | . | TRBJ2-7 | TRBV5-6 | . | CASSLVGRQGEQYF | TGTGCCAGCAGCCTGGTTGGGAGGCAGGGAGAGCAGTACTTC
16 | TRBD1 | TRBJ2-3 | TRBV27 | . | CASSLLGDRGPDTQYF | TGTGCCAGCAGTTTATTAGGGGACAGGGGCCCAGATACGCAGTATTTT
17 | . | TRBJ1-4 | TRBV21-1 | . | CASSKDRGPQLGEKLFF | TGTGCCAGCAGCAAGGACAGGGGCCCTCAACTAGGTGAAAAACTGTTTTTT
15 | . | TRBJ1-5 | TRBV28 | . | CASSFLADSNQPQHF | TGTGCCAGCAGTTTTCTGGCGGATAGCAATCAGCCCCAGCATTTT
13 | . | TRBJ2-5 | TRBV11-2 | few | CASSLSGLRTQYF | TGTGCCAGCAGCTTAAGCGGACTCAGGACCCAGTACTTC
16 | TRBD2 | TRBJ2-3 | TRBV6-5 | . | CASSYGTSGSTDTQYF | TGTGCCAGCAGTTACGGGACTAGCGGGAGCACAGATACGCAGTATTTT
14 | . | TRBJ2-7 | TRBV10-1 | . | CASSPGGTSYEQYF | TGCGCCAGCAGTCCGGGTGGCACCTCCTACGAGCAGTACTTC
13 | . | TRBJ2-1 | TRBV5-6 | . | CASSLSLRDEQFF | TGTGCCAGCAGCTTGTCTTTGCGAGATGAGCAGTTCTTC
14 | TRBD1 | TRBJ1-2 | TRBV6-1 | . | CASIRDRGNYGYTF | TGTGCCAGCATTCGGGACAGGGGGAACTATGGCTACACCTTC
11 | . | TRBJ2-7 | TRBV6-1 | . | CASSQRNEQYF | TGTGCCAGCAGCCAGCGTAACGAGCAGTACTTC
14 | TRBD1 | TRBJ1-1 | TRBV18 | . | CASSRETGRTEAFF | TGTGCCAGCTCACGCGAGACAGGGAGGACTGAAGCTTTCTTT
12 | . | TRBJ1-2 | TRBV6-1 | once | CASDGQRIDYTF | TGTGCCAGCGACGGACAGCGTATCGACTACACCTTC
13 | . | TRBJ2-1 | TRBV13 | . | CASSVARVNEQFF | TGTGCCAGCAGCGTCGCCAGGGTTAATGAGCAGTTCTTC
17 | . | TRBJ1-4 | TRBV19 | . | CASSIVGGWQTNEKLFF | TGTGCCAGTAGTATAGTCGGAGGGTGGCAGACTAATGAAAAACTGTTTTTT
12 | TRBD1 | TRBJ2-7 | TRBV2 | once | CASTETGDEQYF | TGTGCCAGCACTGAAACAGGGGACGAGCAGTACTTC
16 | TRBD2 | TRBJ2-2 | TRBV7-9 | . | CASSLGLAANTGELFF | TGTGCCAGCAGCTTAGGACTAGCGGCGAACACCGGGGAGCTGTTTTTT
14 | TRBD1 | TRBJ1-5 | TRBV19 | . | CASSPTGWGQPQHF | TGTGCCAGTAGTCCGACAGGGTGGGGTCAGCCCCAGCATTTT